The rows below give T cell receptor beta chains drawn from one sample of a study of shared clonotypes between healthy human individuals. Profiling relied on immunoSEQ multiplex PCR, and the TCRdb table lists in-frame clones only, not all of them. The repertoire consists of some 1.1 million clones, with approximately 80% occurring once and the leading ten covering 0.89%. The sequenced sample was memory CD4+ T cells from PBMCs. These receptors came from a man between 18 and 29 years old in good health. Some clones in this sample may be carry-over from other donors' samples. The CDR3 runs from the conserved cysteine through the conserved F or W. The D gene is left open where the match is weak. Only part of the rows carry a size: once, few, many, or a class if the clone is expanded.

TRBJ2-5	TRBD1	TRBV5-4	NA	CASSRDRTDETQYF	TGTGCCAGCAGCAGGGACAGGACGGATGAGACCCAGTACTTC
TRBJ1-3	NA	TRBV7-2	NA	CASSLQTGAGNTIYF	TGTGCCAGCAGCCTTCAAACAGGAGCTGGAAACACCATATATTTT
TRBJ2-7	NA	TRBV25-1	NA	CASSEFRGDADEQYF	TGTGCCAGCAGTGAATTCAGGGGTGATGCTGACGAGCAGTACTTC
TRBJ1-2	NA	TRBV28	NA	CASSLPLSGANTF	TGTGCCAGCAGTTTACCACTGTCCGGGGCCAACACCTTC
TRBJ2-3	NA	TRBV27	NA	CASSFLVADTQYF	TGTGCCAGCAGTTTTCTAGTTGCCGATACGCAGTATTTT
TRBJ1-1	NA	TRBV30	few	CAWGAGNEAFF	TGTGCCTGGGGAGCTGGGAATGAAGCTTTCTTT
TRBJ1-5	NA	TRBV27	NA	CASSRTGINSGNQPQHF	TGTGCCAGCAGCCGAACAGGGATAAATAGTGGCAATCAGCCCCAGCATTTT
TRBJ2-1	NA	TRBV9	NA	CASSAPGRDNEQFF	TGTGCCAGCAGCGCGCCTGGGAGAGACAATGAGCAGTTCTTC
TRBJ2-7	TRBD2	TRBV13	NA	CASSLASGKLTYEQYF	TGTGCCAGCAGCTTAGCTAGCGGGAAGCTGACCTACGAGCAGTACTTC
TRBJ1-1	TRBD1	TRBV6-5	NA	CASRQTGGKKTEAFF	TGTGCCAGCAGACAGACAGGGGGCAAAAAGACTGAAGCTTTCTTT
TRBJ1-2	NA	TRBV5-1	NA	CASSLGFRGTYGYTF	TGCGCCAGCAGCTTGGGGTTTCGGGGGACCTATGGCTACACCTTC
TRBJ1-1	NA	TRBV18	NA	CASSPANTEAFF	TGTGCCAGCTCACCGGCGAACACTGAAGCTTTCTTT
TRBJ1-2	NA	TRBV2	few	CASSRMLGYGYTF	TGTGCCAGCAGTCGGATGCTTGGATATGGCTACACCTTC
TRBJ2-1	TRBD2	TRBV10-3	NA	CAISRIAGLQEEQFF	TGTGCCATCAGTAGGATAGCGGGGCTGCAGGAGGAGCAGTTCTTC
TRBJ2-7	NA	TRBV11-2	few	CASSLVGEQYF	TGTGCCAGCAGCTTAGTCGGTGAGCAGTACTTC
TRBJ2-5	NA	TRBV7-9	NA	CASSLERATQYF	TGTGCCAGCAGCTTAGAACGGGCTACCCAGTACTTC
TRBJ1-5	NA	TRBV25-1	many	CASTSSGGIRHF	TGTGCCAGCACCTCATCTGGGGGTATCAGGCATTTT
TRBJ2-3	NA	TRBV9	NA	CASSVASAARDTQYF	TGTGCCAGCAGCGTAGCCTCTGCGGCTCGGGATACGCAGTATTTT
TRBJ1-5	NA	TRBV28	NA	CASAITPNQPQHF	TGTGCCAGCGCTATAACCCCCAATCAGCCCCAGCATTTT
TRBJ2-5	NA	TRBV5-1	NA	CASTQARGEETQYF	TGCGCCAGCACCCAAGCAAGGGGGGAAGAGACCCAGTACTTC
TRBJ2-3	NA	TRBV7-3	many	CASSLGRSADTQYF	TGTGCCAGCAGCTTAGGTCGGAGCGCAGATACGCAGTATTTT
TRBJ2-3	NA	TRBV9	NA	CASAGGVSDTQYF	TGTGCCAGCGCCGGAGGGGTGTCAGATACGCAGTATTTT
TRBJ1-5	TRBD1	TRBV5-4	NA	CASSLGTGGSNQPQHF	TGTGCCAGCAGCTTGGGGACAGGGGGAAGCAATCAGCCCCAGCATTTT
TRBJ2-7	TRBD1	TRBV5-1	NA	CASSRTGESYEQYF	TGCGCCAGCAGCCGGACAGGGGAGTCCTACGAGCAGTACTTC
TRBJ1-5	NA	TRBV29-1	NA	CGGEGCNQPQHF	TGCGGGGGGGAGGGCTGCAATCAGCCCCAGCATTTT
TRBJ1-1	NA	TRBV2	NA	CASSSQLQVSEAFF	TGTGCCAGCAGTAGCCAACTACAGGTCTCTGAAGCTTTCTTT
TRBJ2-7	TRBD2	TRBV11-2	NA	CASSRTRGGSVSYEQYF	TGTGCCAGCAGCCGAACACGGGGAGGGTCGGTGTCCTACGAGCAGTACTTC